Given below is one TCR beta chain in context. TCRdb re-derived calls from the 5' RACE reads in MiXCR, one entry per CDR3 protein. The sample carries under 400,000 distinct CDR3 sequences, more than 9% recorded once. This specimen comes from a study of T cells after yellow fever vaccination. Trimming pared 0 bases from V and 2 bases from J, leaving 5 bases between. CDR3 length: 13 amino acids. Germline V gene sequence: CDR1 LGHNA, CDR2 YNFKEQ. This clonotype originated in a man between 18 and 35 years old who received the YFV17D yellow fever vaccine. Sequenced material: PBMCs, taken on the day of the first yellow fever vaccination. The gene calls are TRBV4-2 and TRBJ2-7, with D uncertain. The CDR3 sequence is CASSQEGTYEQYF. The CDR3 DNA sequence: TGTGCCAGCAGCCAAGAGGGCACCTACGAGCAGTACTTC.